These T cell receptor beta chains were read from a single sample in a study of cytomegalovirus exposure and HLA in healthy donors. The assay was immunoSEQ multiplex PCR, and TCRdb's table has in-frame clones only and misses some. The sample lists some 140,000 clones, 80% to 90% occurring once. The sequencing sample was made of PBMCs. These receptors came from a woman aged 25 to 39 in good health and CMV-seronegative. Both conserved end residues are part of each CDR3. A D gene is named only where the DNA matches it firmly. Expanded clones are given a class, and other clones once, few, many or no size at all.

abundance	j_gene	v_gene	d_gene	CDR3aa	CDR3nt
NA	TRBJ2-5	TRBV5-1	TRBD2	CASSRPPSSGGVGETQYF	TGCGCCAGCAGCCGCCCCCCCTCTAGCGGGGGGGTGGGAGAGACCCAGTACTTC
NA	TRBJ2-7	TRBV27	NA	CASSTARGSRGEQYF	TGTGCCAGCAGTACCGCGAGAGGGAGTCGGGGCGAGCAGTACTTC
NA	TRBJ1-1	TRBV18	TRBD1	CASSPADRGAGWYTEAFF	TGTGCCAGCTCACCGGCGGACAGGGGAGCGGGGTGGTACACTGAAGCTTTCTTT
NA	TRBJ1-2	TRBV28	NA	CASSFGGARGYTF	TGTGCCAGCAGTTTCGGGGGGGCGCGGGGCTACACCTTC
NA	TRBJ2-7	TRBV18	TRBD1	CASSRRQGNEQYF	TGTGCCAGCTCACGGAGACAGGGGAACGAGCAGTACTTC
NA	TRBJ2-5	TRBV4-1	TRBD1	CASSHGQGGGETQYF	TGCGCCAGCAGCCACGGACAGGGCGGTGGTGAGACCCAGTACTTC
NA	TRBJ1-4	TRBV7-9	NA	CASSYLTGPGNEKLFF	TGTGCCAGCAGCTACCTGACAGGTCCTGGTAATGAAAAACTGTTTTTT
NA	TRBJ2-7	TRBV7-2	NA	CASSPFAGTTGEQYF	TGTGCCAGCAGCCCATTCGCGGGGACCACCGGCGAGCAGTACTTC
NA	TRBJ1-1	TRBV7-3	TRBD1	CASSKGQGTEAFF	TGTGCCAGCAGCAAAGGACAGGGGACTGAAGCTTTCTTT
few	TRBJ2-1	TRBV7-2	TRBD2	CASSLSSGAPLEQFF	TGTGCCAGCAGCTTATCTAGCGGGGCCCCATTGGAGCAGTTCTTC
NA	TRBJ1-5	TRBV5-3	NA	CARSPVGRGNQPQHF	TGTGCCAGAAGCCCTGTTGGGAGGGGAAATCAGCCCCAGCATTTT
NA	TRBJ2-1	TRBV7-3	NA	CASSLNQGSNEQFF	TGTGCCAGCAGCTTAAATCAGGGTTCCAATGAGCAGTTCTTC
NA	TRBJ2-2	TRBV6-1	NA	CASTQAGYTGELFF	TGTGCCAGCACCCAAGCAGGGTACACCGGGGAGCTGTTTTTT
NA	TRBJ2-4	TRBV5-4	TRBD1	CASSLQGAKNIQYF	TGTGCCAGCAGCTTACAGGGGGCCAAAAACATTCAGTACTTC
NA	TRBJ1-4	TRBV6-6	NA	CASSYSARGAEKLFF	TGTGCCAGCAGTTACTCGGCCAGGGGAGCTGAAAAACTGTTTTTT
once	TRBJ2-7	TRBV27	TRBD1	CASSPKGTETYEQYF	TGTGCCAGCAGTCCCAAAGGGACAGAGACCTACGAGCAGTACTTC
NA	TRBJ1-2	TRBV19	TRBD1	CASSTLQGAERHGYTF	TGTGCCAGTAGTACCCTGCAGGGGGCGGAAAGGCATGGCTACACCTTC
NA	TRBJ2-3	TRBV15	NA	CATQGGTADTQYF	TGTGCCACCCAGGGGGGAACCGCAGATACGCAGTATTTT
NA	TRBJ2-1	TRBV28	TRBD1	CASSNPGQGLHEQFF	TGTGCCAGCAGCAACCCGGGACAGGGACTCCATGAGCAGTTCTTC
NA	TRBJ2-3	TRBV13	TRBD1	CASSTTGDREDTQYF	TGTGCCAGCAGCACCACAGGGGATCGTGAAGATACGCAGTATTTT
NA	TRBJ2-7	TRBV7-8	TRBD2	CASSFAGLADSYEQYF	TGTGCCAGCAGCTTCGCGGGACTAGCGGACTCCTACGAGCAGTACTTC
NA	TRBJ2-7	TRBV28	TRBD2	CASRLGAGEQYF	TGTGCCAGCAGGTTAGGAGCGGGAGAGCAGTACTTC
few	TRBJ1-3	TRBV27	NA	CASSLSGVHSGNTIYF	TGTGCCAGCAGTTTATCAGGGGTTCACTCTGGAAACACCATATATTTT
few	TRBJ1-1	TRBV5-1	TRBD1	CASSHGQGRNTEAFF	TGCGCCAGCAGCCACGGACAGGGCCGAAACACTGAAGCTTTCTTT
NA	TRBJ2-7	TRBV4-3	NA	CASSQEGSGLGQYF	TGCGCCAGCAGCCAAGAAGGAAGCGGGTTGGGGCAGTACTTC
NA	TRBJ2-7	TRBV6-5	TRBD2	CASSSRTSGGIYEQYF	TGTGCCAGCAGTTCTCGGACTAGCGGGGGAATTTACGAGCAGTACTTC
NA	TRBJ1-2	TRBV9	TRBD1	CASSVGGTGGVDGYTF	TGTGCCAGCAGCGTAGGGGGGACAGGGGGCGTGGATGGCTACACCTTC
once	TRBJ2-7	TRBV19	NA	CASSVQGDTTYEQYF	TGTGCCAGTAGTGTGCAGGGCGACACTACCTACGAGCAGTACTTC
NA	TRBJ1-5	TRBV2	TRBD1	CASSGRTGGQPQHF	TGTGCCAGCAGTGGTAGGACAGGGGGCCAGCCCCAGCATTTT
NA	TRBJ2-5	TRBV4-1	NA	CASSQLGAGPKETQYF	TGCGCCAGCAGCCAGCTGGGCGCGGGACCGAAAGAGACCCAGTACTTC
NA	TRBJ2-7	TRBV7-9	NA	CASSLGRERAHEQYF	TGTGCCAGCAGCTTAGGGAGGGAACGTGCCCACGAGCAGTACTTC
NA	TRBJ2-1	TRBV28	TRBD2	CASSFLAGGRDEQFF	TGTGCCAGCAGTTTCCTAGCGGGAGGGCGGGATGAGCAGTTCTTC